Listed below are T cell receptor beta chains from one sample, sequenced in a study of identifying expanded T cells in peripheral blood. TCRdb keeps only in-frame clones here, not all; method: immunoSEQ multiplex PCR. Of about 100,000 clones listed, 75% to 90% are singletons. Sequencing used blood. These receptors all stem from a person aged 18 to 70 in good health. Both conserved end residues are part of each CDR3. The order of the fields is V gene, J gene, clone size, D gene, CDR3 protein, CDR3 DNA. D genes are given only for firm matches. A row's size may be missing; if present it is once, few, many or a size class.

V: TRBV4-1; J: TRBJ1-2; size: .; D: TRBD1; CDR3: CASSHQGGGENGYTF; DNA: TGCGCCAGCAGCCATCAGGGAGGGGGCGAGAATGGCTACACCTTC
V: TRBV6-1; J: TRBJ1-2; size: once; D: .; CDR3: CASSEPEGLGYTF; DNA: TGTGCCAGCAGTGAACCGGAGGGATTGGGCTACACCTTC
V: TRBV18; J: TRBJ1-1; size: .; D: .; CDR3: CASSATGGYTEAFF; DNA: TGTGCCAGCTCAGCGACCGGGGGTTACACTGAAGCTTTCTTT
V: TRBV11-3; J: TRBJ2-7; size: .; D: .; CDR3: CASSLDGQRSEQYF; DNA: TGTGCCAGCAGCTTAGATGGGCAGAGGAGCGAGCAGTACTTC
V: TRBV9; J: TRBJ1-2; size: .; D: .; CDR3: CASSTRDWGYTF; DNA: TGTGCCAGCAGCACTCGAGATTGGGGCTACACCTTC
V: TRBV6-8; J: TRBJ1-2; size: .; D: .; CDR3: CASSEGWGYTF; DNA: TGTGCCAGCAGTGAGGGGTGGGGCTACACCTTC
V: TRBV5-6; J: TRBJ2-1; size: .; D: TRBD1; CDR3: CASRADRRSYNEQFF; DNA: TGTGCCAGCAGGGCGGACAGGAGGTCCTACAATGAGCAGTTCTTC
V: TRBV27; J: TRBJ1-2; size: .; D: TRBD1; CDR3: CASRTGSGSWGGYTF; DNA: TGTGCCAGCAGGACAGGGAGTGGCTCATGGGGAGGCTACACCTTC
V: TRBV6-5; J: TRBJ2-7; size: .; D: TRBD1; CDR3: CASRLTGGTGYEQYF; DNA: TGTGCCAGCAGATTAACAGGGGGCACGGGGTACGAGCAGTACTTC
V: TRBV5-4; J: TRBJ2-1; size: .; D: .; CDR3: CASSFRSSPYNEQFF; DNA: TGTGCCAGCAGCTTTAGGTCCAGCCCTTACAATGAGCAGTTCTTC
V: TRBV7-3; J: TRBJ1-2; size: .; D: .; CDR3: CVSAEATIYGYTF; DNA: TGTGTCAGCGCCGAAGCGACAATCTATGGCTACACCTTC
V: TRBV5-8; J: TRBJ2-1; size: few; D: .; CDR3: CASSSGPYNEQFF; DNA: TGTGCCAGCAGCTCAGGACCATACAATGAGCAGTTCTTC
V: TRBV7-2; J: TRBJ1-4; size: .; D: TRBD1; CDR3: CASRPTGRGEKLFF; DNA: TGTGCCAGCAGGCCGACAGGGCGGGGCGAAAAACTGTTTTTT
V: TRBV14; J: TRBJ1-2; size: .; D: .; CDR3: CASSQDYSRGGYTF; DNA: TGTGCCAGCAGCCAAGACTACAGCCGGGGGGGCTACACCTTC
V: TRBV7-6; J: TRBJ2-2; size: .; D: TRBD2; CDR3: CASSTTSGNTGELFF; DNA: TGTGCCAGCAGCACTACTAGCGGGAACACCGGGGAGCTGTTTTTT
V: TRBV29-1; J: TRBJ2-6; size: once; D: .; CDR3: CSVRVPFAGANVLTF; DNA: TGCAGCGTTCGGGTCCCGTTCGCTGGGGCCAACGTCCTGACTTTC
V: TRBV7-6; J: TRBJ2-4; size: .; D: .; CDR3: CASSRARGNIQYF; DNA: TGTGCCAGCAGCCGGGCACGTGGGAACATTCAGTACTTC
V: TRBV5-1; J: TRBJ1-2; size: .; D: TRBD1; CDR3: CASSPWTGGNIHYGYTF; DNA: TGCGCCAGCAGCCCATGGACAGGGGGTAATATTCACTATGGCTACACCTTC
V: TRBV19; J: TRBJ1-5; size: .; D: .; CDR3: CATAGQGPYSNQPQHF; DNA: TGTGCCACCGCAGGGCAGGGGCCTTATAGCAATCAGCCCCAGCATTTT
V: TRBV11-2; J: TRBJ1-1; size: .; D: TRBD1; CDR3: CASSFGQGHTEAFF; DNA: TGTGCCAGCAGCTTCGGACAGGGGCACACTGAAGCTTTCTTT
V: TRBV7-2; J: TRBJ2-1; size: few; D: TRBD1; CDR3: CASKPRTGDKFF; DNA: TGTGCCAGCAAACCTAGGACAGGGGACAAGTTCTTC
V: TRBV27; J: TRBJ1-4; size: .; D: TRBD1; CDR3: CASSPGTVGREKLFF; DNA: TGTGCCAGCAGTCCCGGGACAGTCGGACGTGAAAAACTGTTTTTT